This note documents a single T cell receptor beta chain sequence. No antigen is known for it. Generated by immunoSEQ multiplex PCR, the TCRdb table keeps only in-frame clones and is missing some. The sample lists 2,000 to 2,500 clones; about nine tenths were seen once. This record belongs to a study of stem cell transplantation in POMP-related autoinflammatory disease. Study context: Before transplant, CD4+ T cells skewed naive and CD8+ proportions were low. General observations from the study: A trend toward lower repertoire diversity and greater clonality appeared in every analyzed T-cell subset of PRAID patients. Unique TRB V-J gene pairings were limited in number in patients with PRAID.

The junction had 7 bases not matched to a gene; V was cut back by 4 bases and J by 0 bases. Germline V lookup: CDR1 SGHNT, CDR2 YYREEE (reference sequence). The CDR3 covers 17 residues. Specimen: Tregs from PBMCs, collected before stem cell transplantation. The J gene is TRBJ2-3, the V gene TRBV5-4; 11 bases match TRBD2. The sequence was obtained from a human donor with POMP-related autoinflammation and immune dysregulation (PRAID). CDR3 nucleotides: TGTGCCAGCAGCACTGGACTAGCGGGTACCAGCACAGATACGCAGTATTTT. This sequence encodes CASSTGLAGTSTDTQYF.